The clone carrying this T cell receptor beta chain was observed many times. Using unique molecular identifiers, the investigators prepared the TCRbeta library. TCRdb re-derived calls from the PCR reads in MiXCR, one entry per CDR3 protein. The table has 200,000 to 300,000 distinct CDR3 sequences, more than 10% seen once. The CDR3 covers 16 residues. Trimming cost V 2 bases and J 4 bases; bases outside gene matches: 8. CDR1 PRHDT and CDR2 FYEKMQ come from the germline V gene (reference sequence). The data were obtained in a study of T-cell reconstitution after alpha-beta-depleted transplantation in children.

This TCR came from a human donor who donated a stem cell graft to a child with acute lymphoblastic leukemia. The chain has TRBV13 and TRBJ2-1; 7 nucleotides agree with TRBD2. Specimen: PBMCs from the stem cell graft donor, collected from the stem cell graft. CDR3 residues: CASSLPIREGYNEQFF. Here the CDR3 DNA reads TGTGCCAGCAGCTTACCAATCAGGGAGGGATACAATGAGCAGTTCTTC.